The subject of this entry is one TCR beta chain. Its cognate antigen is unknown. The CDR3 covers 15 residues. Trimming shortened V by 0 bases and J by 5 bases, and 10 bases separated the two germline ends. Germline CDR1 and CDR2: ENHRY and SYGVKD. This entry belongs to a study of cytomegalovirus exposure and HLA in healthy donors. General study findings and limits: Within a later analysis, the majority of CMV-associated TCR beta chains appeared HLA-restricted.

It was with 60 Vbeta and 13 Jbeta primers that the PCR ran. The table came from immunoSEQ multiplex PCR; TCRdb's copy has only in-frame clones and leaves some out. The specimen's table records around 150,000 clones. The chain carries TRBV10-3 and TRBJ2-2; D possibly corresponds to TRBD1 (6 bases). The sequence derives from a man aged 35 to 55 in good health and CMV-seronegative. Sequencing was carried out using PBMCs. The CDR3 sequence: CAISESRQVTGELFF. The CDR3 nucleotides read TGTGCCATCAGTGAGTCCCGACAGGTTACCGGGGAGCTGTTTTTT.